This T cell receptor beta chain was sequenced for a study of T cells in Graves' hyperthyroidism and ophthalmopathy. V lost 6 bases to trimming and J lost 5 bases, with 13 bases between them. There are 13 residues in the CDR3. Findings and limits, study-wide: From stable hyperthyroidism, ophthalmopathy was separated by a 13 V-J model.

Using RNA transcripts as the source, TCR beta CDR3 regions were amplified. In the first-round RT-PCR of the TCR CDR3, the HTBI primer set was used. TCRdb itself ran the multiplex PCR reads through MiXCR, one entry per CDR3 protein. The data show nearly 600,000 distinct CDR3 sequences, 11% to 15% seen once. In this sample, this clonotype turned up many times. Its specificity is unknown. V gene TRBV12-3 or TRBV12-4 combines with J gene TRBJ1-2; no clear D. Sequencing was performed on blood. The source is a woman younger than 35 with Graves' ophthalmopathy. The CDR3 sequence is CASSGRRGYGYTF. The CDR3 DNA is TGTGCCAGCAGCGGGAGGAGAGGATATGGCTACACCTTC.